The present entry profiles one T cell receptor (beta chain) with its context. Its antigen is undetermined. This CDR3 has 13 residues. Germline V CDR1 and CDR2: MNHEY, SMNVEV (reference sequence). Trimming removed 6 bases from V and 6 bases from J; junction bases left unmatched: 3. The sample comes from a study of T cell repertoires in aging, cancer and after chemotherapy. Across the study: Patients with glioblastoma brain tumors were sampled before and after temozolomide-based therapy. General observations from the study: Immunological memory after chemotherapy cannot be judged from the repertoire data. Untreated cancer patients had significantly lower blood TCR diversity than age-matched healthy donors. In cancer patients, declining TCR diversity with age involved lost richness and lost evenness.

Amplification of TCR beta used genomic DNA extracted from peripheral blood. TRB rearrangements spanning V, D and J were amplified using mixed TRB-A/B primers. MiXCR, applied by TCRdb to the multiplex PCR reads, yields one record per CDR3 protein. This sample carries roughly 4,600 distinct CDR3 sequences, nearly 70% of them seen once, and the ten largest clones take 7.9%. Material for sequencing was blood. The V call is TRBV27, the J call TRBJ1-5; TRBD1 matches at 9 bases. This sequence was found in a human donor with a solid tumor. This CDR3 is CASRGQGLQPQHF. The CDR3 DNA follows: TGTGCCAGCAGGGGACAGGGTCTTCAGCCCCAGCATTTT.